This T cell receptor beta chain is drawn from a study of T cell responses to AZD1222 COVID-19 vaccine. Study details: Some second doses came at about 4 weeks and others at about 12 weeks; these were pooled. General observations from the study: None of the repertoires were sampled until the peak T cell response had passed.

Data came from immunoSEQ multiplex PCR; TCRdb stores just in-frame clones and leaves some out. The sample consists of roughly 120,000 clones, roughly 90% of them appearing once. As to this clone: What it binds is unknown.

This sequence was found in an adult in good health. This specimen was peripheral blood, taken on day 0 of AZD1222 vaccination.

The CDR3 is CASSLFVSLGAEQYF. The CDR3 nucleotides are TGTGCCAGCAGCTTATTTGTCAGTCTTGGGGCCGAGCAGTACTTC. The chain joins TRBV7-2 to TRBJ2-7, with D tentatively TRBD1 (5 bases). This CDR3 comprises 15 residues. V lost 2 bases, J lost 6 bases, and 17 bases lay in between. Germline-derived CDR1 and CDR2 are SGHTA and FQGNSA.